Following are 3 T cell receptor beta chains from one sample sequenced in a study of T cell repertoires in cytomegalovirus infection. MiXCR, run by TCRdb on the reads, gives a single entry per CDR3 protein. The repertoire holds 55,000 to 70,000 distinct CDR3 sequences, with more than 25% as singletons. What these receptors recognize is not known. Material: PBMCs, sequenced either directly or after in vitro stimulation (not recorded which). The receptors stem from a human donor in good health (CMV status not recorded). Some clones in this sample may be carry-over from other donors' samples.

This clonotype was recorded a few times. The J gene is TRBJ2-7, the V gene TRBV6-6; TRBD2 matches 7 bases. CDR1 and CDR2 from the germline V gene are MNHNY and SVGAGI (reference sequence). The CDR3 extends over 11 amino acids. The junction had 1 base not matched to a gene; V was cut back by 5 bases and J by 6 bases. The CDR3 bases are TGTGCCAGCAGTGGGAGGGTCGAGCAGTACTTC. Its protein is CASSGRVEQYF.

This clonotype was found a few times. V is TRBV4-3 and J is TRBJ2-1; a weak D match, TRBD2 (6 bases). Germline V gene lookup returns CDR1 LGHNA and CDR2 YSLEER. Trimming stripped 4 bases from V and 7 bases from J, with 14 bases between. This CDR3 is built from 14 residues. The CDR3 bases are TGCGCCAGCAGCCCCCGGGACTCCCTAAATGAGCAGTTCTTC. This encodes CASSPRDSLNEQFF.

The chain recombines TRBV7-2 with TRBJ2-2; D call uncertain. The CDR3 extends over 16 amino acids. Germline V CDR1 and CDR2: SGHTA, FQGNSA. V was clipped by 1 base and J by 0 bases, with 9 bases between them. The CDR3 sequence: CASSLGAVANTGELFF. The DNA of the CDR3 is TGTGCCAGCAGCTTAGGGGCCGTTGCGAACACCGGGGAGCTGTTTTTT. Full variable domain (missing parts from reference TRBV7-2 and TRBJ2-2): GAGVSQSPSNKVTEKGKDVELRCDPISGHTALYWYRQSLGQGLEFLIYFQGNSAPDKSGLPSDRFSAERTGGSVSTLTIQRTQQEDSAVYLCASSLGAVANTGELFFGEGSRLTVL.